This passage covers 8 T cell receptor beta chains from one sample sequenced in a study of blood T cell repertoires in COVID-19. Here immunoSEQ multiplex PCR was the method, and the copy in TCRdb shows in-frame clones only, minus some. The repertoire has about 140,000 clones, roughly 88% of them found once; the top ten carry 10%. The sample comprised peripheral blood. The receptors were gathered from a man in his sixties with active or convalescent COVID-19.

This clone has only a few counts. CDR3 in amino acids: CSVTTRTGELFF. The CDR3 nucleotides read TGCAGCGTTACGACTAGGACCGGGGAGCTGTTTTTT. V and J are TRBV29-1 and TRBJ2-2, with D possibly TRBD2 on 6 matching bases. The germline V and J ends were trimmed by 5 bases and 5 bases, with 9 bases remaining between them. The germline gives CDR1 SQVTM, CDR2 ANQGSEA. CDR3 length: 12 residues.

CDR3 residues: CASSPRGGANQETQYF. The CDR3 nucleotides read TGTGCCAGCAGCCCCCGGGGAGGGGCGAACCAAGAGACCCAGTACTTC. V is TRBV9 and J is TRBJ2-5, with TRBD2 matching 7 bases. The CDR3 spans 16 residues. The J segment lost 0 bases and the V segment lost 4 bases, leaving 9 bases of the junction unmatched. Germline V CDR1 and CDR2: SGDLS, YYNGEE.

V usage is TRBV5-1 and J usage is TRBJ1-1; D is uncertain. Trimming pared 1 base from V and 6 bases from J, leaving 16 bases between. Per the germline V gene, CDR1 is SGHRS and CDR2 is YFSETQ. CDR3 length equals 15 residues. DNA of the CDR3: TGCGCCAGCAGCTTGCTAACAGCCGGAGGCGCTGAAGCTTTCTTT. This translates into CASSLLTAGGAEAFF.

This clone was observed a handful of times. The chain couples TRBV18 to TRBJ2-2; TRBD1 is a possible D gene (5 bases). CDR3 size: 15 residues. Trimming took 2 bases from V and 2 from J, leaving 9 bases between them. Per the germline V gene, CDR1 is KGHSH and CDR2 is LQKENI. CDR3 sequence (DNA): TGTGCCAGCTCACCAGGGGCAGGAAACACCGGGGAGCTGTTTTTT. Amino acid sequence: CASSPGAGNTGELFF. Complete variable domain (other parts from reference TRBV18 and TRBJ2-2): NAGVMQNPRHLVRRRGQEARLRCSPMKGHSHVYWYRQLPEEGLKFMVYLQKENIIDESGMPKERFSAEFPKEGPSILRIQQVVRGDSAAYFCASSPGAGNTGELFFGEGSRLTVL.

The V and J genes are TRBV5-4 and TRBJ1-6, with TRBD1 as a possible D gene (6 bases). This CDR3 comprises 19 residues. V lost 1 base to trimming and J lost 10 bases, with 27 bases between them. The germline V gene encodes CDR1 SGHNT and CDR2 YYREEE (reference sequence). The CDR3 DNA is TGTGCCAGCAGCTTGAGGCCCGGGGGGTACAGGGAGACGGCCTCACCCCTCCACTTT. Its protein is CASSLRPGGYRETASPLHF. Looking up the rest from reference TRBV5-4 and TRBJ1-6 gives the full variable domain: ETGVTQSPTHLIKTRGQQVTLRCSSQSGHNTVSWYQQALGQGPQFIFQYYREEENGRGNFPPRFSGLQFPNYSSELNVNALELDDSALYLCASSLRPGGYRETASPLHFGNGTRLTVT.

This clone has a single count. The genes are TRBV5-8 and TRBJ1-1, with TRBD1 matching 7 bases. Trimming cost V 1 base and J 2 bases; bases outside gene matches: 8. The length of the CDR3 is 16 residues. The germline gives CDR1 SGHTS, CDR2 YDEGEE. For the CDR3, the DNA is TGTGCCAGCAGCTTGTTACCAGGACAGGCTAACACTGAAGCTTTCTTT. Amino acid sequence: CASSLLPGQANTEAFF.

This chain joins TRBV28 and TRBJ1-2; unclear D gene. Per the germline V gene, CDR1 is MDHEN and CDR2 is SYDVKM. CDR3 length equals 12 residues. Trimming removed 2 bases from V and 4 bases from J, with 5 bases in between. As DNA, the CDR3 is TGTGCCAGCAGTTTAAACGGCTATGGCTACACCTTC. Translation: CASSLNGYGYTF.

The gene calls are TRBV6-5 and TRBJ2-3, with no clear D. Germline CDR1 reads MNHEY; CDR2 reads SVGAGI. The CDR3 contains 12 residues. V lost 7 bases and J lost 1, with 6 bases in between. The CDR3 coding sequence is TGTGCCAGCAAAGCTGGCACAGATACGCAGTATTTT. Translating gives CASKAGTDTQYF.